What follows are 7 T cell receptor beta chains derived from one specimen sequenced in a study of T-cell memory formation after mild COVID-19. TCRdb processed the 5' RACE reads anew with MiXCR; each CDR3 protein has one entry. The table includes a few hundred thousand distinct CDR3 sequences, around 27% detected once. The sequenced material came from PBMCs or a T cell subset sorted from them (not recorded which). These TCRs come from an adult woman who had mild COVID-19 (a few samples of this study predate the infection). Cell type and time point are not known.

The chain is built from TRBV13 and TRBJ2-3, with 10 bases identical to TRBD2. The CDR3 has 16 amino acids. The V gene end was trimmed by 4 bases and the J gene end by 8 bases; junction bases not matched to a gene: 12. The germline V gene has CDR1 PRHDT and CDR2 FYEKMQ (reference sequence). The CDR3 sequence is CASSSITSGALSTQYF. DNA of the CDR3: TGTGCCAGCAGCTCAATAACTAGCGGGGCCCTCAGTACGCAGTATTTT.

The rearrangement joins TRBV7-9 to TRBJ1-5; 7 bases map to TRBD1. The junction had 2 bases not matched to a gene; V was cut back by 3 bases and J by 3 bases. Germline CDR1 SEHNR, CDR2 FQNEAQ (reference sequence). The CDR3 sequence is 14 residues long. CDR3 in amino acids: CASSLTGYNQPQHF. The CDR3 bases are TGTGCCAGCAGCTTGACAGGGTACAATCAGCCCCAGCATTTT. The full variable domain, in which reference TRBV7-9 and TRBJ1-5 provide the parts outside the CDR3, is DTGVSQNPRHKITKRGQNVTFRCDPISEHNRLYWYRQTLGQGPEFLTYFQNEAQLEKSRLLSDRFSAERPKGSFSTLEIQRTEQGDSAMYLCASSLTGYNQPQHFGDGTRLSIL.

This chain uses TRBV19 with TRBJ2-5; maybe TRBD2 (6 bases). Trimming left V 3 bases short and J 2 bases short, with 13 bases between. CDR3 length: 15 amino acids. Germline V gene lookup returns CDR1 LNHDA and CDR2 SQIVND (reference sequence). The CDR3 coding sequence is TGTGCCAGTAGTATCGAATGGGCGGGGCAAGAGACCCAGTACTTC. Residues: CASSIEWAGQETQYF.

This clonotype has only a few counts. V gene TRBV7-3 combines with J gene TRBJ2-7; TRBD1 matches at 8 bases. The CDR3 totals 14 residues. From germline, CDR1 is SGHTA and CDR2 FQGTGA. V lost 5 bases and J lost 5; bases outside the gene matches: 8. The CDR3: CASSTTGEGDEQYF. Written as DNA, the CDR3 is TGTGCCAGCAGCACGACAGGGGAAGGCGACGAGCAGTACTTC.

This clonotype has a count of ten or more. The CDR3 here is CASSYGVLDANYEQYF. In DNA form, the CDR3 reads TGTGCCAGCAGTTACGGTGTATTGGATGCGAACTACGAGCAGTACTTC. The gene calls are TRBV6-5 and TRBJ2-7; D gene unclear. Germline-derived CDR1 and CDR2 are MNHEY and SVGAGI. V was cut by 2 bases and J by 3 bases, with 17 bases left in between. This CDR3 is built from 16 residues.

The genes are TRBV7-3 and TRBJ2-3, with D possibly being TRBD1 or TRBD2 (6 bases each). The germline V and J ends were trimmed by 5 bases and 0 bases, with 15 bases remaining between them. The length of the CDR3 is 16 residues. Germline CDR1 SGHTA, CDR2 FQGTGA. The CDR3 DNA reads TGTGCCAGCAGCCGTGGAGGGGGTGTTAGCACAGATACGCAGTATTTT. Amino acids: CASSRGGGVSTDTQYF.

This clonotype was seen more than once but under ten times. The chain's CDR3 is CASSQGYGSYEQYF. The DNA of the CDR3 is TGCGCCAGCAGCCAAGGGTACGGCTCCTACGAGCAGTACTTC. This chain joins TRBV4-3 and TRBJ2-7; D not resolved. V was trimmed by 1 base and J by 0 bases, leaving 7 bases between them. The CDR3 is 14 amino acids. The germline V gene has CDR1 LGHNA and CDR2 YSLEER.